Sequencing of this T cell receptor beta chain was carried out in a study of CD8+ T cells in alopecia areata listed by TCRdb under 2018. With regard to the full study: Skin from C3H/HeJ donors with spontaneous alopecia (about 6-12 months old) was grafted onto female C3H/HeJ recipients aged roughly 7-11 weeks. On the human side, TCRbeta sequencing was run on scalp tissue and on sorted CD4+ and CD8+ peripheral blood T cells from healthy controls and from alopecia areata patients with either patchy or totalis/universalis disease. Clonality in the scalp was compared among normal scalp (n=4), patchy alopecia areata scalp (n=8), and alopecia totalis/universalis scalp (n=8). RNA was obtained with the PAXgene miRNA kit for fixed scalp, the miRNeasy kit for PBMCs, and the RNeasy kit for mouse skin. The study used high-throughput TCRbeta sequencing to examine T cell clonal expansion in alopecia areata, in both the C3H/HeJ mouse model and human patients. TCRbeta CDR3 regions were amplified by immunoSEQ multiplex PCR using 35 Vbeta forward and 13 Jbeta reverse primers. Results the study describes overall, beyond this receptor: Compared with mice, TCR sequences shared between patients were less clear, possibly partly because of HLA diversity across the patient population. Scalp TCR repertoire analysis is complicated because resident alphabeta T cells in normal human skin are also sequenced, whereas mouse skin is dominated by gammadelta T cells. Compared with normal scalp, lesional scalp had higher clonality and more expanded CD8+ clones, particularly in alopecia totalis/universalis, a pattern that suggests antigenic drive.

This clone appeared a few times. It has no known antigen specificity. Mouse gene names and germline sequences are used here. The DNA ends 4 residues before the CDR3 does, and the rest of the CDR3 is filled in from the germline J gene. Cells from mouse cutaneous lymph nodes were pooled, stained for CD4, CD8alpha, NKG2D, NKG2ACE and other markers, and then sorted on a BD Influx. The library was obtained by the immunoSEQ multiplex PCR assay. RNA was extracted from all samples and reverse transcribed into cDNA as template for TCR sequencing. SuperScript III was used to make first-strand cDNA, primed with a 2:1 mix of oligo-dT and random hexamers. A synthetic immune receptor repertoire was used to assess amplification bias, and residual bias was removed computationally. Sequencing of the libraries was done on Illumina HiSeq with 60 bp reads that cover the CDR3, reading from J toward V. The authors processed their data as follows. Raw reads were preprocessed to remove errors, and CDR3 was defined according to IMGT conventions as the region from the conserved cysteine to phenylalanine. Clonality was computed as 1 minus the Shannon entropy, with the entropy normalized by log2 of the number of productive unique TCRs. Whether each scalp clone was CD4 or CD8 was inferred by checking scalp TCRbeta sequences against the CD4 and CD8 repertoires from sorted blood. Entries here come from immuneACCESS through TCRdb and include only in-frame sequences with V and J called. Some clones fail to appear in such tables; in the studies checked, an unresolved V gene covers under half of the shortfall, and the cause of the remainder is unknown. That table gives V, J and clone size, and the DNA gave D and trimming. The sample has more than 250,000 clones on record, with no singletons. The ten biggest clones cover more than 0.95% of the sample.

The CDR3 runs 15 amino acids, cysteine and phenylalanine included. Shown are 33 bases from within the CDR3, in frame from base 1. The V end gives up 4 bases and the J end 2 bases, leaving 5 bases in the junction not matched to a gene. CDR1 and CDR2, per the germline V gene (reference sequence), are FNHDT and SITEND. The V and J segments used are TRBV19 and TRBJ2-7, with TRBD2 identical over 11 junction bases. The sequence came from a C3H/HeJ mouse with alopecia areata. The strain in question carries the MHC haplotype H2-k. Input material: CD4+ T cells sorted from a lymph node. The CDR3 bases that were read are TGTGCCAGCAGTCTCCGGGACTGGGGGACCTAT. The translation is CASSLRDWGTY. The CDR3 reads in full as CASSLRDWGTYEQYF.